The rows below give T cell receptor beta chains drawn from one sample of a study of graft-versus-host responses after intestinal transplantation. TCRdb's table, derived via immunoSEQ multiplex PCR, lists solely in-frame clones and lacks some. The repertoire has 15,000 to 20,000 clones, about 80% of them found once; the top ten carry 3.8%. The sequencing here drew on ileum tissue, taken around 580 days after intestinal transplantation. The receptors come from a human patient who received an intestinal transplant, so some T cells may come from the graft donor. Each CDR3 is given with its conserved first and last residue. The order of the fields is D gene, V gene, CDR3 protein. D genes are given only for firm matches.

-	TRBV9	CASSVGGNTGELFF
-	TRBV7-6	CASSLDSEGGEQYF
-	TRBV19	CASSIEAGNYEQYF
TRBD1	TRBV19	CASRGATGEGYTF
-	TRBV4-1	CASSQEAGRYTEAFF
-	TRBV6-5	CASSYWDGSYEQYF
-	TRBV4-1	CASSQAEGDVTDTQYF
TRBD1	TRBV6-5	CASSQTGGANTEAFF
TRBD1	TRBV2	CASKGQGRNTEAFF
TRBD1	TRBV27	CASKLQGAGQPQHF
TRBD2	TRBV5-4	CASSIRTSAAETQYF
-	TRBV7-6	CASSPAVDNEQFF
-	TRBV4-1	CASSQDPGLIGSPLHF
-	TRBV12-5	CASGLGWETQYF
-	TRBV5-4	CASSLGSPGTATYEQYF
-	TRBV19	CASSIVGGNTEAFF
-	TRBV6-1	CASSEYDGSTDTQYF
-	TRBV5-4	CASSLDLNTEAFF
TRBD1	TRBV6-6	CASSSDRAQPQHF
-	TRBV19	CASSMSAPVAGNTIYF
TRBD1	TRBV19	CASSRGQSTDTQYF
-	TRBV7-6	CASTPGGSNTEAFF
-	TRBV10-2	CASSEGGAYYEQYF
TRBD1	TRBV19	CASSRNRGTDAYGYTF
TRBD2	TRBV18	CASSPPSGGYTQYF
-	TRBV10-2	CASSDLWWDTQYF
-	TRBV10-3	CATTRAPEETQYF
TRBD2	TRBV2	CASSPTGLAGESF
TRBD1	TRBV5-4	CASSLKTGGTEAFF
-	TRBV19	CASRQEGVSNQPQHF
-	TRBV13	CASSPRTTQETQYF
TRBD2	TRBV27	CASRWTSGARPAYNEQFF